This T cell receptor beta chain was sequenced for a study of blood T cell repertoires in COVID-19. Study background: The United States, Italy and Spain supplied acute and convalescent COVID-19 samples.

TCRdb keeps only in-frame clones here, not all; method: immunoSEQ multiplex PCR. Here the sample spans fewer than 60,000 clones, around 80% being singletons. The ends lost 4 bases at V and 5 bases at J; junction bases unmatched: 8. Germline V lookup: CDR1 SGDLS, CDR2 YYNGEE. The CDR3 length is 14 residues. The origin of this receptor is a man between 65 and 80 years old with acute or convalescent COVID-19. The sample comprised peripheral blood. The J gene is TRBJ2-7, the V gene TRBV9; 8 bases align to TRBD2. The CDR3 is CASSPGGAMDEQYF. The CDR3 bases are TGTGCCAGCAGCCCGGGGGGGGCCATGGACGAGCAGTACTTC.